This is a list of T cell receptor beta chains from one sample in a study of cytomegalovirus exposure and HLA in healthy donors. The assay was immunoSEQ multiplex PCR, and TCRdb's table has in-frame clones only and misses some. The sample contains 85,000 to 130,000 clones, approximately 71% of which appear only once. Material: PBMCs. The receptors were gathered from a middle-aged man in good health and CMV-seronegative. Each CDR3 is given with its conserved first and last residue. The order of the fields is J gene, V gene, clone size, D gene, CDR3 DNA, CDR3 protein. D genes are given only for firm matches. Not every row has a clone size; where given, it reads once, few, many or a size class.

TRBJ1-6 | TRBV6-5 | few | TRBD1 | TGTGCCAGCAGTTTAACCGGGACAGGGGGTTATTCACCCCTCCACTTT | CASSLTGTGGYSPLHF
TRBJ2-7 | TRBV4-1 | few | . | TGCGCCAGCAGCCTTACCATTGGGGGCGGTTACGAGCAGTACTTC | CASSLTIGGGYEQYF
TRBJ2-1 | TRBV2 | . | TRBD2 | TGTGCCAGCAAGCGGACTAGCGGGGGGGCGAGCTCCTACAATGAGCAGTTCTTC | CASKRTSGGASSYNEQFF
TRBJ1-2 | TRBV27 | . | TRBD1 | TGTGCCAGCAGTTCCGGACAGGGTGTGGTAATAAGTGGCTACACCTTC | CASSSGQGVVISGYTF
TRBJ2-5 | TRBV7-2 | . | TRBD2 | TGTGCCAGCAGCTTAGGGCTAGCGGGGGGACGCGAGACCCAGTACTTC | CASSLGLAGGRETQYF
TRBJ2-1 | TRBV5-4 | . | TRBD2 | TGTGCCAGCAGCGCAGGACTAGCGGGGGGGGCTGAGCAGTTCTTC | CASSAGLAGGAEQFF
TRBJ2-3 | TRBV5-1 | . | TRBD2 | TGCGCCAGCAGCTTGGGACTAGCGGGGGGAATGGATACGCAGTATTTT | CASSLGLAGGMDTQYF
TRBJ2-5 | TRBV7-9 | . | TRBD1 | TGTGCCAGCAGCTTAGTATTGGACAGGGGGGCCAAAGAGACCCAGTACTTC | CASSLVLDRGAKETQYF
TRBJ2-2 | TRBV25-1 | . | . | TGTGCCAGCAGTGCCGTAGGGACACCGTCTGGGGAGCTGTTTTTT | CASSAVGTPSGELFF
TRBJ2-7 | TRBV6-1 | . | TRBD2 | TGTGCCAGCAGCTCCGAGCGGGGAAGCTACGAGCAGTACTTC | CASSSERGSYEQYF
TRBJ2-2 | TRBV7-9 | . | . | TGTGCCAGCAGCTTTATCCAGACCGGGGAGCTGTTCTTT | CASSFIQTGELFF
TRBJ2-3 | TRBV5-4 | once | . | TGTGCCAGCAGCGGAGGGGACAGCACAGATACGCAGTATTTT | CASSGGDSTDTQYF
TRBJ1-5 | TRBV15 | . | . | TGTGCCACCAGCAGCCCGACGGGAGGGCAGCCCCAGCATTTT | CATSSPTGGQPQHF
TRBJ1-1 | TRBV6-5 | . | TRBD1 | TGTGCCAGCATTAAGGGGACAGGGCGAACTGAAGCTTTCTTT | CASIKGTGRTEAFF
TRBJ1-1 | TRBV5-1 | . | . | TGCGCCAGCAGCGGGGCAGGGGTTGGAGGCACTGAAGCTTTCTTT | CASSGAGVGGTEAFF
TRBJ2-7 | TRBV5-1 | . | . | TGCGCCAGCAAGAGGGAGGTAGACGAGCAGTACTTC | CASKREVDEQYF
TRBJ1-1 | TRBV29-1 | . | . | TGCAGCGTTGACGAGATGAACACTGAAGCTTTCTTT | CSVDEMNTEAFF
TRBJ1-6 | TRBV10-3 | . | TRBD1 | TGTGCCATCAGGACAGGGGACCCCTATAATTCACCCCTCCACTTT | CAIRTGDPYNSPLHF
TRBJ2-1 | TRBV6-1 | few | . | TGTGCCAGCAGTGAAGAACGCAGCTCCTACAATGAGCAGTTCTTC | CASSEERSSYNEQFF
TRBJ1-1 | TRBV5-5 | . | . | TGTGCCAGCAGGACCTCGGGGGAGAACACTGAAGCTTTCTTT | CASRTSGENTEAFF
TRBJ1-6 | TRBV5-1 | . | . | TGCGCCAGCAGACCTGACAGGCCCGAGGACTTT | CASRPDRPEDF
TRBJ2-7 | TRBV5-6 | . | TRBD1 | TGTGCCAGCAGCTTGACGAGACAGGGGTTCGAGCAGTACTTC | CASSLTRQGFEQYF
TRBJ1-3 | TRBV7-9 | . | TRBD1 | TGTGCCAGCAGCTTCCTCCCTCCGGGACAGGCGGGAAACACCATATATTTT | CASSFLPPGQAGNTIYF
TRBJ2-7 | TRBV5-6 | . | TRBD2 | TGTGCCAGCAGCTTGCTGGGCGGGGGGAGGTACGAGCAGTACTTC | CASSLLGGGRYEQYF
TRBJ2-1 | TRBV15 | . | . | TGTGCCACCAGCTGGGGGGGGCCTGCCCATGAGCAGTTCTTC | CATSWGGPAHEQFF
TRBJ2-3 | TRBV7-2 | . | TRBD2 | TGTGCCAGCAGCAAACTAGCGGGAGTCACAGATACGCAGTATTTT | CASSKLAGVTDTQYF
TRBJ2-1 | TRBV7-2 | . | . | TGTGCCAGCAGCCCATCACGGGGAGGATCCTACAATGAGCAGTTCTTC | CASSPSRGGSYNEQFF